This T cell receptor (beta chain) was identified in a study of OX40 agonist ivuxolimab in advanced cancers. Study as a whole: Patients undergoing dose escalation presented with hepatocellular carcinoma, melanoma, renal cell or head and neck cancer. Overall study findings and caveats: There were also nonresponders showing low normalized T-cell clonal expansion.

From germline, CDR1 is SGHAT and CDR2 FQNNGV. The V gene lost 5 bases and the J gene lost 0 bases, with 7 bases spanning the gap. This CDR3 has 13 residues. Sequencing used immunoSEQ multiplex PCR; TCRdb keeps in-frame clones, though not all of them. The sample carries about 110,000 clones, around nine tenths recorded once. Regarding this clone: The target antigen is unknown.

The TCR originated in an adult with an advanced solid tumor such as melanoma, head and neck, liver or kidney cancer. Source: CD4+ or CD8+ T cells sorted from blood, taken in a trial of the OX40 agonist ivuxolimab. V is TRBV11-2 and J is TRBJ1-1; D ambiguous. CDR3 in amino acids: CASSRQVNTEAFF. The CDR3 coding sequence is TGTGCCAGCAGCCGTCAGGTGAACACTGAAGCTTTCTTT. Together with reference TRBV11-2 and TRBJ1-1, the CDR3 gives the full variable domain: EAGVAQSPRYKIIEKRQSVAFWCNPISGHATLYWYQQILGQGPKLLIQFQNNGVVDDSQLPKDRFSAERLKGVDSTLKIQPAKLEDSAVYLCASSRQVNTEAFFGQGTRLTVV.